Listed here are 25 T cell receptor beta chains from one sample, sequenced in a study of shared clonotypes between healthy human individuals. Clones were read by immunoSEQ multiplex PCR, and TCRdb kept only the in-frame ones, dropping some. The data contain under 300,000 clones, 50% to 80% of them singletons. Sequenced sample: memory CD4+ T cells sorted from blood. The subset is: CD45RA-negative fraction. These receptor sequences come from a man aged 30-40 years in good health.

The chain recombines TRBV18 with TRBJ2-7; D unresolved. V was clipped by 3 bases and J by 0 bases, with 6 bases between them. Germline V gives CDR1 KGHSH, CDR2 LQKENI. The CDR3 totals 13 residues. The CDR3 nucleotides are TGTGCCAGCTCACCCCCCAACTCCTACGAGCAGTACTTC. Translation gives CASSPPNSYEQYF. Supplemented by reference TRBV18 and TRBJ2-7, the full variable domain reads NAGVMQNPRHLVRRRGQEARLRCSPMKGHSHVYWYRQLPEEGLKFMVYLQKENIIDESGMPKERFSAEFPKEGPSILRIQQVVRGDSAAYFCASSPPNSYEQYFGPGTRLTVT.

CDR3 DNA sequence: TGCAGCGGGGGGGTAGCGGACAATGAGCAGTTCTTC. Its protein is CSGGVADNEQFF. The chain combines TRBV29-1 with TRBJ2-1; TRBD2 might be the D (6 bases). The CDR3 runs 12 residues. V shed 7 bases and J shed 5 bases, with 12 bases lying between them. CDR1 is SQVTM, CDR2 ANQGSEA, per germline.

CDR3 in amino acids: CASSSLRGVAGNTIYF. The CDR3 DNA sequence: TGTGCCAGCAGTTCCCTCCGTGGGGTGGCTGGAAACACCATATATTTT. This chain joins TRBV27 and TRBJ1-3; no clear D gene. This CDR3 spans 16 amino acids. Germline V CDR1 and CDR2: MNHEY, SMNVEV (reference sequence). Trimming shortened V by 4 bases and J by 2 bases, and 15 bases separated the two germline ends.

This chain connects TRBV29-1 to TRBJ1-2, with 9 bases matching TRBD1. After removal of 3 bases from V and 8 bases from J, the junction contained 10 bases not matched to a gene. Germline-derived CDR1 and CDR2 are SQVTM and ANQGSEA. CDR3 length: 14 residues. The CDR3 here is CSVEPNGQGHGYTF. The CDR3 nucleotides are TGCAGCGTTGAGCCTAACGGACAGGGGCACGGCTACACCTTC.

Concerning this clone itself: The germline gene is not matched at one end of the junction; a read error may be the cause. The rearrangement uses TRBV19 and TRBJ2-1; D possibly corresponds to TRBD2 (6 bases). The CDR3 contains 13 residues. Germline CDR1 reads LNHDA; CDR2 reads SQIVND (reference sequence). The CDR3 loop reads CASSMISGGEEFF. The CDR3 region has the DNA TGTGCCAGTAGTATGATTTCCGGGGGTGAGGAGTTCTTC. Filled out from reference TRBV19 and TRBJ2-1, the complete variable domain reads DGGITQSPKYLFRKEGQNVTLSCEQNLNHDAMYWYRQDPGQGLRLIYYSQIVNDFQKGDIAEGYSVSREKKESFPLTVTSAQKNPTAFYLCASSMISGGEEFFGPGTRLTVL.

This clone was counted only a few times. The chain is built from TRBV7-2 and TRBJ2-1; D not resolved. The CDR3 loop spans 14 amino acids. Germline CDR1 and CDR2: SGHTA and FQGNSA. V lost 0 bases, J lost 10 bases, and 13 bases lay in between. CDR3 DNA sequence: TGTGCCAGCAGCTTAGCCTCACTGCCGGGCGAGCAGTTCTTC. As protein: CASSLASLPGEQFF.

This clone was seen once. V and J are TRBV9 and TRBJ2-6; 9 bases align to TRBD1. Germline V gene lookup returns CDR1 SGDLS and CDR2 YYNGEE. The V segment lost 0 bases and the J segment 4 bases; nucleotides outside the gene matches: 8. The CDR3 is 18 amino acids. The CDR3 bases are TGTGCCAGCAGCGTAGAGTACAGGGGGCGTTCAGGGGCCAACGTCCTGACTTTC. This codes for CASSVEYRGRSGANVLTF.

A few counts support this clone. The CDR3 protein is CASSQESRLRGNTIYF. The CDR3 DNA reads TGCGCCAGCAGCCAAGAGTCCCGTCTACGCGGAAACACCATATATTTT. The chain uses TRBV4-1 and TRBJ1-3, with no clear D. This CDR3 is built from 16 residues. The germline V gene encodes CDR1 MGHRA and CDR2 YSYEKL. Deletions cut 0 bases from V and 4 bases from J, with 13 bases between.

This clone has a handful of counts. The rearrangement joins TRBV5-1 to TRBJ1-3; D remains ambiguous. CDR3 size: 19 residues. Germline V CDR1 and CDR2: SGHRS, YFSETQ. V was cut by 1 base and J by 1 base, with 21 bases left in between. The CDR3 coding sequence is TGCGCCAGCAGCTTGTCGGACCAACCACGAACGGCGTCTGGAAACACCATATATTTT. Its protein is CASSLSDQPRTASGNTIYF.

This chain uses TRBV18 with TRBJ1-5; 9 nucleotides match TRBD1. Trimming at V came to 3 bases and at J to 1 base, leaving 7 bases not matched to a gene. Germline lookup yields CDR1 KGHSH and CDR2 LQKENI. The CDR3 consists of 17 residues. CDR3 coding DNA: TGTGCCAGCTCACCTACCGGGACAGGGATCAGCAATCAGCCCCAGCATTTT. This sequence encodes CASSPTGTGISNQPQHF. Variable domain in full (rest from reference TRBV18 and TRBJ1-5): NAGVMQNPRHLVRRRGQEARLRCSPMKGHSHVYWYRQLPEEGLKFMVYLQKENIIDESGMPKERFSAEFPKEGPSILRIQQVVRGDSAAYFCASSPTGTGISNQPQHFGDGTRLSIL.

This chain links TRBV18 with TRBJ2-1; 8 nucleotides agree with TRBD1. Germline CDR1 is KGHSH and CDR2 is LQKENI. The CDR3 runs 15 residues. The trim removed 3 bases at V and 4 bases at J, leaving 5 bases unmatched. CDR3 region: CASSPGDRLYNEQFF. CDR3 nucleotide sequence: TGTGCCAGCTCACCCGGGGACAGGCTTTACAATGAGCAGTTCTTC.

The gene calls are TRBV25-1 and TRBJ1-5; TRBD1 might be the D (5 bases). The V and J ends lost 6 bases and 7 bases respectively, with 13 bases between them. Germline CDR1 and CDR2: MGHDK and SYGVNS. This CDR3 region has 13 residues. The CDR3 here is CASSHSGLQPQHF. The CDR3 DNA sequence: TGTGCCAGCAGCCATTCAGGGTTGCAGCCCCAGCATTTT.

In nucleotides, the CDR3 is TGCGCCAGCAGTGAAGGGTTATCTAGCACAGATACGCAGTATTTT. It yields the protein CASSEGLSSTDTQYF. The chain combines TRBV10-1 with TRBJ2-3; D is uncertain. Between the trimmed V and J ends, which lost 3 bases and 0 bases, there was a span of 10 bases. CDR1 and CDR2 from the germline V gene are WNHNN and SYGVQD (reference sequence). The CDR3 has 15 residues.

The V call is TRBV6-5, the J call TRBJ2-7; D remains ambiguous. The CDR3 is 11 amino acids. V lost 0 bases, J lost 7 bases, and 4 bases lay in between. Germline V lookup: CDR1 MNHEY, CDR2 SVGAGI. CDR3 in amino acids: CASSYSGEQYF. CDR3 nucleotides: TGTGCCAGCAGTTACTCGGGTGAGCAGTACTTC.

This clone was observed many times. The chain couples TRBV7-6 to TRBJ2-1; no definite D call. Germline CDR1 is SGHVS and CDR2 is FNYEAQ. V was pared by 2 bases and J by 11 bases, with 7 bases between. This CDR3 comprises 11 residues. CDR3 nucleotides: TGTGCCAGCAGCTTATCCGGCCAGCAGTTCTTC. The encoded protein is CASSLSGQQFF.

V is TRBV10-3 and J is TRBJ2-1, with D hard to call. CDR3 length equals 13 residues. V lost 3 bases to trimming and J lost 8 bases, with 11 bases between them. Germline V gives CDR1 ENHRY, CDR2 SYGVKD. CDR3 residues: CAISDRVKDEQFF. CDR3 sequence (DNA): TGTGCCATCAGTGATCGGGTTAAGGATGAGCAGTTCTTC.

The genes are TRBV7-2 and TRBJ1-1; D is unclear. CDR3 length: 14 residues. Trimming stripped 5 bases from V and 0 bases from J, with 10 bases between. The germline gives CDR1 SGHTA, CDR2 FQGNSA. The chain's CDR3 is CASSHGGLNTEAFF. CDR3 nucleotide sequence: TGTGCCAGCAGCCATGGTGGATTGAACACTGAAGCTTTCTTT.

The rearrangement links TRBV6-6 to TRBJ2-1, with 12 bases matching TRBD2. The J segment lost 6 bases and the V segment lost 6 bases, leaving 3 bases of the junction unmatched. Looked up from germline, CDR1 is MNHNY and CDR2 is SVGAGI (reference sequence). This CDR3 is 14 amino acids long. CDR3 sequence: CASRASGRANEQFF. The DNA for the CDR3 is TGTGCCAGCAGGGCTAGCGGGAGGGCCAATGAGCAGTTCTTC.

In its sample, this clone was seen once. V gene TRBV6-4 combines with J gene TRBJ2-6; no clear D gene. CDR3 length: 15 amino acids. Trimming shortened V by 0 bases and J by 1 base, and 4 bases separated the two germline ends. Germline lookup yields CDR1 MRHNA and CDR2 SNTAGT. This CDR3 is CASSDSRSGANVLTF. CDR3 DNA: TGTGCCAGCAGTGACTCGAGGTCTGGGGCCAACGTCCTGACTTTC.

Only one count was recorded for this clone. V is TRBV2 and J is TRBJ1-4, with a possible D match to TRBD1 (5 bases). V lost 1 base, J lost 0 bases, and 6 bases lay in between. CDR3 length equals 15 residues. Germline V lookup: CDR1 SNHLY, CDR2 FYNNEI. CDR3 DNA: TGTGCCAGCAGTGAAGGGGGCCCAACTAATGAAAAACTGTTTTTT. Protein sequence: CASSEGGPTNEKLFF.

V and J are TRBV19 and TRBJ2-3; D not certain. CDR1 is LNHDA, CDR2 SQIVND, per germline (reference sequence). Trimming cost V 3 bases and J 0 bases, with 13 bases left between them. This CDR3 contains 16 residues. The CDR3 sequence: CASSIHTFLSTDTQYF. The CDR3 DNA sequence: TGTGCCAGTAGTATCCACACCTTCTTAAGCACAGATACGCAGTATTTT.

This clone was counted a single time. The rearrangement links TRBV7-8 to TRBJ2-7, with D perhaps assigned TRBD1 or TRBD2 (6 bases each). The CDR3 extends over 13 amino acids. Trimming took 5 bases from V and 7 from J, leaving 15 bases between them. CDR1 SGHVS and CDR2 FQNEAQ come from the germline V gene. CDR3 coding DNA: TGTGCCAGCAGCCCTAATAGGGGGGAAGAGCAGTACTTC. Its translation: CASSPNRGEEQYF. The whole variable domain, remainder taken from reference TRBV7-8 and TRBJ2-7, is GAGVSQSPRYKVAKRGQDVALRCDPISGHVSLFWYQQALGQGPEFLTYFQNEAQLDKSGLPSDRFFAERPEGSVSTLKIQRTQQEDSAVYLCASSPNRGEEQYFGPGTRLTVT.

The chain joins TRBV10-3 to TRBJ2-3; TRBD2 agrees at 9 bases. The trim removed 5 bases at V and 5 bases at J, leaving 11 bases unmatched. The CDR3 extends over 16 amino acids. Germline assignment: CDR1 ENHRY and CDR2 SYGVKD. This chain's CDR3 is CAISQTSGAGGDTQYF. The DNA for the CDR3 is TGTGCCATCAGTCAGACTAGCGGAGCCGGTGGAGATACGCAGTATTTT.

This clone has at least ten counts. A read error may produce the germline difference seen at one junction end. The rearrangement uses TRBV29-1 and TRBJ1-2, with a tentative D call TRBD1 (5 bases). The germline gives CDR1 SQVTM, CDR2 ANQGSEA. The CDR3 runs 12 residues. In DNA form, the CDR3 reads TGCAGCGTTAGTGGGGGTCGATATGCCTACACCTTC. Protein: CSVSGGRYAYTF.

In DNA form, the CDR3 reads TGCGCCAGCAGCCCTGGGACTAGCGCTAGCACAGATACGCAGTATTTT. Translation gives CASSPGTSASTDTQYF. This chain joins TRBV5-1 and TRBJ2-3; 10 nucleotides line up with TRBD2. Unmatched junction bases numbered 5, after V lost 4 bases and J lost 0 bases. CDR3 length: 16 residues. Germline V gives CDR1 SGHRS, CDR2 YFSETQ.